These 20 T cell receptor beta chains were all obtained from the same sample, sequenced in a study of T-cell reconstitution after alpha-beta-depleted transplantation in children. A library of TCRbeta sequences, prepared with unique molecular identifiers, was generated. Each CDR3 protein gets one entry after TCRdb re-called the PCR reads with MiXCR. Of 75,000 to 100,000 distinct CDR3 sequences detected, 6.5% to 8.5% appear once; the ten largest clones hold roughly 7%. The material sequenced was PBMCs from the stem cell graft donor, taken from the stem cell graft. The source is a human donor who donated a stem cell graft to a child with congenital amegakaryocytic thrombocytopenia.

There are many counts of this clonotype. The chain recombines TRBV7-2 with TRBJ2-7, with 9 bases identical to TRBD2. Germline trimming cut 2 bases from V and 4 bases from J; bases unmatched to any gene: 9. This CDR3 is 16 amino acids long. Germline V gene lookup returns CDR1 SGHTA and CDR2 FQGNSA. This CDR3 reads CASSLSGSGGLYEQYF. The CDR3 DNA sequence: TGTGCCAGCAGCTTATCGGGTAGCGGGGGCTTATACGAGCAGTACTTC.

This clonotype came up many times. This sequence joins TRBV9 and TRBJ1-6, with 7 bases that match TRBD1. CDR1 and CDR2 from the germline V gene are SGDLS and YYNGEE. This CDR3 has 14 residues. V trimming: 2 bases; J trimming: 7 bases; junction bases outside the gene matches: 3. The chain's CDR3 is CASSVNRGNSPLHF. The CDR3 bases are TGTGCCAGCAGCGTTAACAGGGGAAATTCACCCCTCCACTTT. Supplemented by reference TRBV9 and TRBJ1-6, the full variable domain reads DSGVTQTPKHLITATGQRVTLRCSPRSGDLSVYWYQQSLDQGLQFLIQYYNGEERAKGNILERFSAQQFPDLHSELNLSSLELGDSALYFCASSVNRGNSPLHFGNGTRLTVT.

There are many counts of this clonotype. The rearrangement links TRBV6-1 to TRBJ1-5; D is ambiguous. Germline loops: CDR1 MNHNS, CDR2 SASEGT. This CDR3 has 16 residues. V gave up 0 bases and J gave up 5 bases, with 14 bases separating them. The CDR3 DNA reads as TGTGCCAGCAGTGAAGCAGGGAGATTAAAGGATCAGCCCCAGCATTTT. It yields the protein CASSEAGRLKDQPQHF.

This chain links TRBV11-1 with TRBJ2-4, with TRBD1 identical over 9 bases. Germline loops: CDR1 SGHAT, CDR2 FQDESV (reference sequence). The CDR3 is 17 residues long. The V segment lost 4 bases and the J segment 0 bases; nucleotides outside the gene matches: 7. CDR3 amino acids: CASSSYRGPLAKNIQYF. For the CDR3, the DNA is TGTGCCAGCAGCTCCTACAGGGGGCCACTAGCCAAAAACATTCAGTACTTC.

This clonotype has ten or more counts. The V gene is TRBV20-1, the J gene TRBJ2-4; 8 bases are a match to TRBD2. From germline, CDR1 is DFQATT and CDR2 SNEGSKA (reference sequence). After removal of 6 bases from V and 7 bases from J, the junction contained 5 bases not matched to a gene. The CDR3 contains 12 residues. CDR3 sequence reads: CSALRGGNIQYF. For the CDR3, the DNA is TGCAGTGCCCTCCGGGGGGGGAACATTCAGTACTTC.

At least ten counts were recorded for this clonotype. The gene calls are TRBV25-1 and TRBJ1-2, with D hard to call. V lost 6 bases and J 1 base, leaving 9 bases between the germline ends. CDR3 length: 13 residues. Germline V gene data show CDR1 as MGHDK and CDR2 as SYGVNS. CDR3 protein: CASRGPLNYGYTF. DNA of the CDR3: TGTGCCAGCAGAGGCCCTCTTAACTATGGCTACACCTTC.

This clonotype was picked up many times. The V gene is TRBV12-3 or TRBV12-4, the J gene TRBJ2-3; 7 bases fit TRBD1. The V segment lost 5 bases and the J segment 6 bases; nucleotides outside the gene matches: 20. This CDR3 is built from 18 residues. The CDR3 region is CASSLRRTASADRDTQYF. CDR3 sequence (DNA): TGTGCCAGCAGTCTTAGGAGGACAGCCTCAGCGGACAGGGATACGCAGTATTTT.

A note on this clonotype: A much larger clone is a single base away; this may be a read error. The CDR3 DNA is TGCAGTGCTAGAGATCAGGGGGCGAGCTCCAAATCTTTCTTT. Its protein product is CSARDQGASSKSFF. J is TRBJ1-1 and V is TRBV20-1, with 8 bases that match TRBD1. V shed 0 bases and J 12 bases; nucleotides not matched to a gene: 12. The germline gives CDR1 DFQATT, CDR2 SNEGSKA (reference sequence). The length of the CDR3 is 14 residues.

V is TRBV5-1 and J is TRBJ2-7; D might be TRBD2 (5 bases). CDR1 and CDR2 from the germline V gene are SGHRS and YFSETQ. V shed 0 bases and J shed 3 bases, with 10 bases lying between them. This CDR3 contains 14 residues. The CDR3 is CASSLAGLGYEQYF. The CDR3 coding sequence is TGCGCCAGCAGCTTGGCGGGATTGGGCTACGAGCAGTACTTC.

In its sample, this clonotype was seen many times. The chain combines TRBV7-8 with TRBJ2-7, with D perhaps matching TRBD1 (5 bases). The CDR3 sequence is 14 residues long. Germline CDR1 is SGHVS and CDR2 is FQNEAQ. V shed 5 bases and J shed 3 bases, with 14 bases lying between them. CDR3 DNA sequence: TGTGCCAGCAGCCAATCCGGACACTTCTACGAGCAGTACTTC. It encodes CASSQSGHFYEQYF.

This clonotype was counted many times. CDR3: CASSQVPANSGANVLTF. The CDR3 DNA is TGCGCCAGCAGCCAAGTCCCGGCCAACTCTGGGGCCAACGTCCTGACTTTC. The chain has TRBV4-1 and TRBJ2-6; D unresolved. V lost 1 base and J 0 bases, leaving 10 bases between the germline ends. The CDR3 sequence is 17 residues long. Germline V gene lookup returns CDR1 MGHRA and CDR2 YSYEKL.

This clonotype was seen repeatedly, ten times or more. V and J are TRBV4-3 and TRBJ2-7, with D perhaps TRBD2 (5 bases). Deletions cut 1 base from V and 4 bases from J, with 17 bases between. Germline V gives CDR1 LGHNA, CDR2 YSLEER. This CDR3 is built from 16 residues. The CDR3 bases are TGCGCCAGCAGCCAAGGAATCGGGGTCGATTTTTACGAGCAGTACTTC. It encodes CASSQGIGVDFYEQYF.

This clonotype was counted at least ten times. The chain uses TRBV15 and TRBJ2-2; perhaps TRBD1 as D (6 bases). The ends were cut back, 7 bases at V and 3 bases at J, with 24 bases in the middle. The length of the CDR3 is 18 residues. The germline V gene encodes CDR1 LNHNV and CDR2 YYDKDF (reference sequence). The chain's CDR3 is CATTPTAGVRRDTGELFF. The CDR3 nucleotides read TGTGCCACCACGCCTACGGCAGGGGTTCGAAGGGACACCGGGGAGCTGTTTTTT. Full variable domain (missing parts from reference TRBV15 and TRBJ2-2): DAMVIQNPRYQVTQFGKPVTLSCSQTLNHNVMYWYQQKSSQAPKLLFHYYDKDFNNEADTPDNFQSRRPNTSFCFLDIRSPGLGDTAMYLCATTPTAGVRRDTGELFFGEGSRLTVL.

This clonotype has a count of ten or more. The gene calls are TRBV29-1 and TRBJ2-5; D ambiguous. V was clipped by 4 bases and J by 4 bases, with 16 bases between them. This CDR3 is built from 14 residues. The V gene's germline CDR1 is SQVTM and CDR2 ANQGSEA. CDR3 amino acids: CSVVRQKPPETQYF. The CDR3 DNA is TGCAGCGTTGTTCGGCAAAAGCCCCCAGAGACCCAGTACTTC.

V is TRBV3-1 and J is TRBJ1-2; 8 bases agree with TRBD1. Germline CDR1 LGHDT, CDR2 YNNKEL (reference sequence). V was clipped by 0 bases and J by 8 bases; unmatched bases: 8. This CDR3 is 15 amino acids long. Written as DNA, the CDR3 is TGTGCCAGCAGCCAAGATGTATCAGGGGGCCGGGGCTACACCTTC. It is translated as CASSQDVSGGRGYTF.

The sample holds many counts of this clonotype. The rearrangement uses TRBV12-3 or TRBV12-4 and TRBJ2-5; D perhaps matches TRBD1 (6 bases). The V gene lost 6 bases and the J gene lost 4 bases, with 21 bases spanning the gap. The CDR3 spans 16 residues. CDR3 bases: TGTGCCAGCAGCCGTCTAGGACAGAGTCCGGGAGAGACCCAGTACTTC. Translated, it gives CASSRLGQSPGETQYF.

This clonotype was found many times. This chain uses TRBV11-2 with TRBJ1-2; 7 bases are shared with TRBD1. The germline gives CDR1 SGHAT, CDR2 FQNNGV. Trimming took 7 bases from V and 5 from J; bases not matched to a gene: 16. This CDR3 comprises 16 residues. In DNA form, the CDR3 reads TGTGCCAGCAACGCCGGGGGGGACAGACCTCTTTATGGCTACACCTTC. Its translation is CASNAGGDRPLYGYTF.

This clonotype was counted ten times or more. The chain is built from TRBV28 and TRBJ2-5; 8 bases are a match to TRBD2. Germline CDR1 reads MDHEN; CDR2 reads SYDVKM. CDR3 length: 13 amino acids. J lost 5 bases, V lost 6 bases, and 5 bases had no gene match. The CDR3 loop is CASRLRGGETQYF. The CDR3 bases are TGTGCCAGCAGGCTTCGCGGGGGGGAGACCCAGTACTTC.

This clonotype was detected many times. The chain has TRBV11-2 and TRBJ1-6, with 8 bases fitting TRBD1. This CDR3 is 18 amino acids long. Germline lookup yields CDR1 SGHAT and CDR2 FQNNGV. Trimming took 5 bases from V and 5 from J; bases not matched to a gene: 14. CDR3 nucleotides: TGTGCCAGCAGCCTCACGATGTGGGGGGGACAGGATAATTCACCCCTCCACTTT. Its protein product is CASSLTMWGGQDNSPLHF.

Ten or more counts support this clonotype. The chain uses TRBV5-1 and TRBJ1-6; D not resolved. Germline V gene lookup returns CDR1 SGHRS and CDR2 YFSETQ. The CDR3 has 13 residues. V shed 4 bases and J shed 9 bases, with 11 bases lying between them. CDR3 in amino acids: CASSLREGSPLHF. CDR3 DNA sequence: TGCGCCAGCAGCCTGCGTGAGGGTTCACCCCTCCACTTT.